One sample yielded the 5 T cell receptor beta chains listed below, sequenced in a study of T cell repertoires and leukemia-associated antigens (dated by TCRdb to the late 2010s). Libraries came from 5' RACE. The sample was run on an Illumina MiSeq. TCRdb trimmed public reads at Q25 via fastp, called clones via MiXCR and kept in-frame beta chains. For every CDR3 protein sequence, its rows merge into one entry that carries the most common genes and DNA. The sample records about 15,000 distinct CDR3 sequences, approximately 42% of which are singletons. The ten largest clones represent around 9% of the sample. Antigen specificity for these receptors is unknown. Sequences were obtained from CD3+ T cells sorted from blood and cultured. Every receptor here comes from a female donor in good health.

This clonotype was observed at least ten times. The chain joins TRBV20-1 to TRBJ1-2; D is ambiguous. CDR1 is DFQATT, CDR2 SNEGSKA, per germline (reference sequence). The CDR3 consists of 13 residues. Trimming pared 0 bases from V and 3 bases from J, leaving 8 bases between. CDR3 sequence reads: CSARDYRDYGYTF. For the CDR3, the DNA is TGCAGTGCTAGAGACTACCGGGACTATGGCTACACCTTC.

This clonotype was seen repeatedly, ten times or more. The CDR3 loop reads CATSTLGAGGAGSYEQYF. The CDR3 DNA follows: TGTGCCACCAGCACACTGGGGGCAGGGGGCGCGGGATCCTACGAGCAGTACTTC. The gene calls are TRBV15 and TRBJ2-7, with TRBD1 matching over 8 bases. V lost 4 bases to trimming and J lost 1 base; unmatched junction nucleotides: 15. Per germline, CDR1 LNHNV and CDR2 YYDKDF (reference sequence). This CDR3 contains 18 residues.

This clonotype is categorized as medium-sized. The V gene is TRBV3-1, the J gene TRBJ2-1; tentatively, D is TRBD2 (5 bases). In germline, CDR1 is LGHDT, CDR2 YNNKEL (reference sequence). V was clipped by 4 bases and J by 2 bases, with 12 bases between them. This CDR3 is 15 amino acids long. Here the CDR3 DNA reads TGTGCCAGCAGCCGTGGAGCGGAGACCTACAATGAGCAGTTCTTC. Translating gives CASSRGAETYNEQFF.

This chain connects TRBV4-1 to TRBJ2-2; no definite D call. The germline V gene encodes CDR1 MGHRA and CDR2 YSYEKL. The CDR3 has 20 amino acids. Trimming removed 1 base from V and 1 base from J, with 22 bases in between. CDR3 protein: CASSQGKARLATLNTGELFF. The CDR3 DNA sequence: TGCGCCAGCAGCCAAGGAAAGGCCCGCTTGGCGACCCTGAACACCGGGGAGCTGTTTTTT.

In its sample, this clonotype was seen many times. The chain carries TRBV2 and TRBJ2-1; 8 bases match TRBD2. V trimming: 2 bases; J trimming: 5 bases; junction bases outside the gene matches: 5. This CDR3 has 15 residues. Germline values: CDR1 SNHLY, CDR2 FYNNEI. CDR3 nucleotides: TGTGCCAGCAGTGAACGGCGCGGGAGGAACAATGAGCAGTTCTTC. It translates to CASSERRGRNNEQFF.